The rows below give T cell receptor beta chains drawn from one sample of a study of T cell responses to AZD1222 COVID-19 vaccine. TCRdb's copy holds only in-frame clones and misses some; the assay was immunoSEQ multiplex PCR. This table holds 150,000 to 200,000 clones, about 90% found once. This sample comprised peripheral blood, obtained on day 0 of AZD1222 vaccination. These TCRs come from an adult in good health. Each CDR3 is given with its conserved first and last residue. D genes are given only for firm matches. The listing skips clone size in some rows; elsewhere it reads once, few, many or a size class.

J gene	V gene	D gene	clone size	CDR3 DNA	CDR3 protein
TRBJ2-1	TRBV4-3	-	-	TGCGCCAGCAGCCAAGACGGATACAATGAGCAGTTCTTC	CASSQDGYNEQFF
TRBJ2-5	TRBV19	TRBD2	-	TGTGCCAGTAAAGAGCGGGGGGTCCAAGAGACCCAGTACTTC	CASKERGVQETQYF
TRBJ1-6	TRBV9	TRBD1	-	TGTGCCAGCAGCGCCAGGGGGTTTAATTCACCCCTCCACTTT	CASSARGFNSPLHF
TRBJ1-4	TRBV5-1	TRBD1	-	TGCGCCAGCAGCTTGGACGGGACAGTGGCGGAAAAACTGTTTTTT	CASSLDGTVAEKLFF
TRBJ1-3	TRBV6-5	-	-	TGTGCCAGCGGGGCGAGCTCTGGAAACACCATATATTTT	CASGASSGNTIYF
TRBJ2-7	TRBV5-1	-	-	TGCGCCAGCAGCCCGGGACCAGGAGGAGGGGAGCAGTACTTC	CASSPGPGGGEQYF
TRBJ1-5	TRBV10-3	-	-	TGTGCCATCAGAGGACAAGTTGGCCAGCCCCAGCATTTT	CAIRGQVGQPQHF
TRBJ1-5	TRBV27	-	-	TGTGCCAGCAGTAAAACAGGGAATCAGCCCCAGCATTTT	CASSKTGNQPQHF
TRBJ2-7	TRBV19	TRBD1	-	TGTGCCAGTAGTCCCCGGACAGGGGTACGCGCGCAGTACTTC	CASSPRTGVRAQYF
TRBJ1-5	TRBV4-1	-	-	TGCGCCAGCAGCCAGGTGACACGGGATGATCAGCCCCAGCATTTT	CASSQVTRDDQPQHF
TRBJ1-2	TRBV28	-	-	TGTGCCAGCAGTTTATCCGACAGGTATTATGGCTACACCTTC	CASSLSDRYYGYTF
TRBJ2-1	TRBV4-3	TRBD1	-	TGCGCCAGCAGCCAGGCACAGGGGTCCCTAGTTGAGCAGTTCTTC	CASSQAQGSLVEQFF
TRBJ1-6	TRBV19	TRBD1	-	TGTGCCAGTAGTATTGGAGACAGGGGGATGATACCCCTCCACTTT	CASSIGDRGMIPLHF
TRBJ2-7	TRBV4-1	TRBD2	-	TGCGCCAGCAGCCTAGCGGGGACCTCCTACGAGCAGTACTTC	CASSLAGTSYEQYF
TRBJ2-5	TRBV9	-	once	TGTGCCAGCAGCCCCAGTCCCTCACACTATGAGACCCAGTACTTC	CASSPSPSHYETQYF
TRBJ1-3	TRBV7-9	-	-	TGTGCCAGCAGCTTAGTGGGAAACACCATATATTTT	CASSLVGNTIYF
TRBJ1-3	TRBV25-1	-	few	TGTGCCAGCAGTGAAGGACAGAGCCCTGGAAACACCATATATTTT	CASSEGQSPGNTIYF
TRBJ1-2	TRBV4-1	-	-	TGCGCCAGCAGCCAAGAGGGCAGGACCAACTATGGCTACACCTTC	CASSQEGRTNYGYTF
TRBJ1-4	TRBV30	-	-	TGTGCCTGGAGTGTACGGCAGAGACTAACTAATGAAAAACTGTTTTTT	CAWSVRQRLTNEKLFF
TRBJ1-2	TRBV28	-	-	TGTGCCAGCAGTTGGGGAGACGGCTACACCTTC	CASSWGDGYTF
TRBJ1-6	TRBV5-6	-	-	TGTGCCAGCAGCCTGGGGGACGGCGGTTCACCCCTCCACTTT	CASSLGDGGSPLHF
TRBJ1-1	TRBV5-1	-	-	TGCGCCAGCAGCTTGGAGGTCCTACACATGAACACTGAAGCTTTCTTT	CASSLEVLHMNTEAFF
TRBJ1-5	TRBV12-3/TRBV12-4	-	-	TGTGCCAGTTGCGCGGGGCTGGGTCAGCCCCAGCATTTT	CASCAGLGQPQHF
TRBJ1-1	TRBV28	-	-	TGTGCCAGCAGTTGGAACACTGAAGCTTTCTTT	CASSWNTEAFF
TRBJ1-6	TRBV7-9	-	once	TGTGCCAGCAGCCAGGGGAATTCACCCCTCCACTTT	CASSQGNSPLHF
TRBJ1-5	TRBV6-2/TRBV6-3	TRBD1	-	TGTGCCAGCAGTTCGTGGGGACAGGTCAATCAGCCCCAGCATTTT	CASSSWGQVNQPQHF
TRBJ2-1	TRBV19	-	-	TGTGCCAGTAGGACTCCATACAATGAGCAGTTCTTC	CASRTPYNEQFF
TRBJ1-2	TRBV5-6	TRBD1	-	TGTGCCAGCAGCCCCGGACAGGTCCTCTATGGCTACACCTTC	CASSPGQVLYGYTF
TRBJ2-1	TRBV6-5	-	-	TGTGCCAGCAGTCCCCTCTCCTACAATGAGCAGTTCTTC	CASSPLSYNEQFF
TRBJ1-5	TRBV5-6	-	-	TGTGCCAGCAGCGCCGGAGGAGCCCTTAGCAATCAGCCCCAGCATTTT	CASSAGGALSNQPQHF
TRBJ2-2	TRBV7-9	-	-	TGTGCCAGCAGCCAACGTGGAACCGGGGAGCTGTTTTTT	CASSQRGTGELFF
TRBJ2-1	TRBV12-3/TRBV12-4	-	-	TGTGCCAGCAGACCCGAGGGCAATGAGCAGTTCTTC	CASRPEGNEQFF
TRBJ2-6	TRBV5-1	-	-	TGCGCCAGCAGCTTGGGACCCAGAAGCTCTGGGGCCAACGTCCTGACTTTC	CASSLGPRSSGANVLTF
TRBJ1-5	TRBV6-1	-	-	TGTGCCAGCAGTGAGGGACCGCTGATCAATCAGCCCCAGCATTTT	CASSEGPLINQPQHF
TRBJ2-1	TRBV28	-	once	TGTGCCAGCAGTTTAGGGGTCGGCAATGAGCAGTTCTTC	CASSLGVGNEQFF
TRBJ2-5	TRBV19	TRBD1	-	TGTGCCAGTAATGACAGGGGGCGTAAAGAGACCCAGTACTTC	CASNDRGRKETQYF
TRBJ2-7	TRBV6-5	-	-	TGTGCCAGCAGTTCTGGGGAACAGGGAAGGGTGTACTTC	CASSSGEQGRVYF
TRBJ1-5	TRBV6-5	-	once	TGTGCCAGCAGTTACTCACCCAAATATCAGCCCCAGCATTTT	CASSYSPKYQPQHF
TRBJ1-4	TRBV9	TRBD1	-	TGTGCCAGCAGCGAACGACAGGGGGCTGGCGAAAAACTGTTTTTT	CASSERQGAGEKLFF
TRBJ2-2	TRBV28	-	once	TGTGCCAGCAGTGGGGAGAATAGAGTGTTTTTT	CASSGENRVFF
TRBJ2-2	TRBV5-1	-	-	TGCGCCAGCAGCTCGTCGACAGCTAACACCGGGGAGCTGTTTTTT	CASSSSTANTGELFF